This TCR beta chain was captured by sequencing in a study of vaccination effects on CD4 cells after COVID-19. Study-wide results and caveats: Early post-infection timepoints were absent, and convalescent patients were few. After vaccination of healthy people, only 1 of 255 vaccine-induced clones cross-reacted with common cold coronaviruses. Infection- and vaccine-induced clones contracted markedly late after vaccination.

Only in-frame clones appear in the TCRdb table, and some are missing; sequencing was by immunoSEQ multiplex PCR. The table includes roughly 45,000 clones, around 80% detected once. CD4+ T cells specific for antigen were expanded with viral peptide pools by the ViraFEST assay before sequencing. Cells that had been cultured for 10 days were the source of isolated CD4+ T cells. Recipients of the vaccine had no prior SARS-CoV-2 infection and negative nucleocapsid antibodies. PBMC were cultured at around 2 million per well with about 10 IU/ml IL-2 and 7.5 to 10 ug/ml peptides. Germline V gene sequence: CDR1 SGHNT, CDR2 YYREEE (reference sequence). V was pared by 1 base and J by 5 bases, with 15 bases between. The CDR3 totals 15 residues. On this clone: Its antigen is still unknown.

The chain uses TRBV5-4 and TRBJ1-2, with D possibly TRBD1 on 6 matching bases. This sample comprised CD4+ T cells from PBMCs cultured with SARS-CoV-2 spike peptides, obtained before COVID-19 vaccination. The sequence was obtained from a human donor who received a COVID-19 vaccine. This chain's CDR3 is CASSLPGAQLYGYTF. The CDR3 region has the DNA TGTGCCAGCAGCTTGCCGGGGGCACAGTTGTATGGCTACACCTTC. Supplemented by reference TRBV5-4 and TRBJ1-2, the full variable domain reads ETGVTQSPTHLIKTRGQQVTLRCSSQSGHNTVSWYQQALGQGPQFIFQYYREEENGRGNFPPRFSGLQFPNYSSELNVNALELDDSALYLCASSLPGAQLYGYTFGSGTRLTVV.